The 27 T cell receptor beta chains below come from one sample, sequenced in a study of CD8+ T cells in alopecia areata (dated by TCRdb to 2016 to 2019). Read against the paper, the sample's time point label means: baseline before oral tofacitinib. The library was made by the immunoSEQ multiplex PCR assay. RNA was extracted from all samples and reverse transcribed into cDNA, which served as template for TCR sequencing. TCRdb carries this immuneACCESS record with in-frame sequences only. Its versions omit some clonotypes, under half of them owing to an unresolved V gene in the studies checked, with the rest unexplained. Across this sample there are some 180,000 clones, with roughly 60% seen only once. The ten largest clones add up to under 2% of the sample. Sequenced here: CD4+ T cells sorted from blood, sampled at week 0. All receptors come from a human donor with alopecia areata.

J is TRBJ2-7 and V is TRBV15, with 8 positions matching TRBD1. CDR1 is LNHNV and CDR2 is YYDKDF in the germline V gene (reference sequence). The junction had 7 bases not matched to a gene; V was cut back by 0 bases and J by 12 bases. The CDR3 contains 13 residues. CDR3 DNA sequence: TGTGCCACCAGCAGAGAGGCCCGGACAGGGCTGTACTTC. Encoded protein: CATSREARTGLYF.

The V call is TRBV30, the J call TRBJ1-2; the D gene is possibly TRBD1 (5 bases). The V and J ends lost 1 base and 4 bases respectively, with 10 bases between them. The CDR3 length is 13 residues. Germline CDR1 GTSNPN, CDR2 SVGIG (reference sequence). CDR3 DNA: TGTGCCTGGAGTGAGGTCACAGGCTATGGCTACACCTTC. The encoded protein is CAWSEVTGYGYTF.

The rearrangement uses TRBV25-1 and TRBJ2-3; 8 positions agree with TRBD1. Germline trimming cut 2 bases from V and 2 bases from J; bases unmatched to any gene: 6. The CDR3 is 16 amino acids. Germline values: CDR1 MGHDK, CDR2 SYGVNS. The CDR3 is CASSEDGTGHTDTQYF. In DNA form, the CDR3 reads TGTGCCAGCAGTGAAGACGGGACAGGCCACACAGATACGCAGTATTTT.

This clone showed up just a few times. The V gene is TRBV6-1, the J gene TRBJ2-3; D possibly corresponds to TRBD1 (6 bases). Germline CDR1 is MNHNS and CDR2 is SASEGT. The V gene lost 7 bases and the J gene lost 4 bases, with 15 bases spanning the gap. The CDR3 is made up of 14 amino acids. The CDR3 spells CASTWGPNPDTQYF. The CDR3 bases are TGTGCCAGCACCTGGGGGCCCAATCCAGATACGCAGTATTTT.

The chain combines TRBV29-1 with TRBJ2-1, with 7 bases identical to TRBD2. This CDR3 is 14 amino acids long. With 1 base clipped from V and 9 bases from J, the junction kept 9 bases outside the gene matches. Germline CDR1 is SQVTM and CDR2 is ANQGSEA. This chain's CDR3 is CSVEVAGVYGEQFF. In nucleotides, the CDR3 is TGCAGCGTTGAAGTTGCGGGGGTATATGGTGAGCAGTTCTTC.

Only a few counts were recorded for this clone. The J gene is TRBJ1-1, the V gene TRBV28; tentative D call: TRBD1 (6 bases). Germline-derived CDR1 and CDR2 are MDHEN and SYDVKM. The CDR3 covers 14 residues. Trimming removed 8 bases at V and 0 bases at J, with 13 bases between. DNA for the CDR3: TGTGCCAGCGTAACGGGGGCCCTGAACACTGAAGCTTTCTTT. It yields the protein CASVTGALNTEAFF. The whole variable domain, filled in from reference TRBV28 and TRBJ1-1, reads DVKVTQSSRYLVKRTGEKVFLECVQDMDHENMFWYRQDPGLGLRLIYFSYDVKMKEKGDIPEGYSVSREKKERFSLILESASTNQTSMYLCASVTGALNTEAFFGQGTRLTVV.

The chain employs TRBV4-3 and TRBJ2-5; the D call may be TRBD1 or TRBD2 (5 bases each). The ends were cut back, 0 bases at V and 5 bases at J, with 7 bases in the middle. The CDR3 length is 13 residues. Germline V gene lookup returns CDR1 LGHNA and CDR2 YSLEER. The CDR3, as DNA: TGCGCCAGCAGCCAAGACGAGGGGGAGACCCAGTACTTC. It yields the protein CASSQDEGETQYF.

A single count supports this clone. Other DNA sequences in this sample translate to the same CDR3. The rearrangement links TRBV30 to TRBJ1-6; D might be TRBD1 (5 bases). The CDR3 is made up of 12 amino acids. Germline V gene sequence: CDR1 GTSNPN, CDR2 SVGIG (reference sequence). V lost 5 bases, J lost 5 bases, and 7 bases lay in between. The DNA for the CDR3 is TGTGCCTGGGGGACGGATAATTCACCCCTCCACTTT. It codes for CAWGTDNSPLHF.

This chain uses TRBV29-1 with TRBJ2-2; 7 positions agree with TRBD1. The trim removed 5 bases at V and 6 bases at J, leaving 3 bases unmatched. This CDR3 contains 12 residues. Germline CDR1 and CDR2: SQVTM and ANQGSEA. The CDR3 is CSVLTGPGELFF. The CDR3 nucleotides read TGCAGCGTTCTGACAGGGCCCGGGGAGCTGTTTTTT.

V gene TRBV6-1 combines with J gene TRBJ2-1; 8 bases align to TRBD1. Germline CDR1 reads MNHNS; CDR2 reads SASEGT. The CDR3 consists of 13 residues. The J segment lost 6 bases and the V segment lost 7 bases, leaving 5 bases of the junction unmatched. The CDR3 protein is CASKGTGFNEQFF. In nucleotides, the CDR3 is TGTGCCAGCAAAGGGACAGGATTCAATGAGCAGTTCTTC.

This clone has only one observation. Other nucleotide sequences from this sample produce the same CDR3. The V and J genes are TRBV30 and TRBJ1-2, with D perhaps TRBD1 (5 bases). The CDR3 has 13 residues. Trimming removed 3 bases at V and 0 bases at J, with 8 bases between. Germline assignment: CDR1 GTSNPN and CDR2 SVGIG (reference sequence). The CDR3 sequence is CAWSSGANYGYTF. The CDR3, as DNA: TGTGCCTGGAGCTCGGGGGCTAACTATGGCTACACCTTC.

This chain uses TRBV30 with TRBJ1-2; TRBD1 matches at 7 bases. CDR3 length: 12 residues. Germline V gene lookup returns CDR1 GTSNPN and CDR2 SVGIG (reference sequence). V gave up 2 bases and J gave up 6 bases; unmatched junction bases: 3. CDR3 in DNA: TGTGCCTGGAGTCCACAGGGGAATGGCTACACCTTC. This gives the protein CAWSPQGNGYTF. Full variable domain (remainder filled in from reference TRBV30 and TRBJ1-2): SQTIHQWPATLVQPVGSPLSLECTVEGTSNPNLYWYRQAAGRGLQLLFYSVGIGQISSEVPQNLSASRPQDRQFILSSKKLLLSDSGFYLCAWSPQGNGYTFGSGTRLTVV.

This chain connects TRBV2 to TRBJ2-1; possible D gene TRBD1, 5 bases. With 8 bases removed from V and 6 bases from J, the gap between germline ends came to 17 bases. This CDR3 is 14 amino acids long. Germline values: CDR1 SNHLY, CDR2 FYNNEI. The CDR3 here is CASSGAVLSNEQFF. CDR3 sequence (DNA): TGTGCCAGCTCTGGGGCGGTTTTAAGCAATGAGCAGTTCTTC. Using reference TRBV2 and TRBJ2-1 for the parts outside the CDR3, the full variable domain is EPEVTQTPSHQVTQMGQEVILRCVPISNHLYFYWYRQILGQKVEFLVSFYNNEISEKSEIFDDQFSVERPDGSNFTLKIRSTKLEDSAMYFCASSGAVLSNEQFFGPGTRLTVL.

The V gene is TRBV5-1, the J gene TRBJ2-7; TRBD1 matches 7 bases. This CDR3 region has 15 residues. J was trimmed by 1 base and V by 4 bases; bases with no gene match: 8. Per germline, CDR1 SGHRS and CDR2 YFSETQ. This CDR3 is CASSPVNRGSYEQYF. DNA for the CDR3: TGCGCCAGCAGCCCGGTGAACAGGGGTTCCTACGAGCAGTACTTC.

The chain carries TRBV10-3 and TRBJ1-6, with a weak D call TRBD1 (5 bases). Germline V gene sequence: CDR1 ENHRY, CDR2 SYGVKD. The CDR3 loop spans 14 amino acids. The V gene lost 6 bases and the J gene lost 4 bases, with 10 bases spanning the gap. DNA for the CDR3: TGTGCCATCAGCCAGGGAGAGTATAATTCACCCCTCCACTTT. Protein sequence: CAISQGEYNSPLHF.

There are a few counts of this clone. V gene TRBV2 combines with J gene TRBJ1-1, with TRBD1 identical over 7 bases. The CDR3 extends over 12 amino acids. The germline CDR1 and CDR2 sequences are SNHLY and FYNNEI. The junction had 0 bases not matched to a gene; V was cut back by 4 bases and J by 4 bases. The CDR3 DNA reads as TGTGCCAGCAGTGGGACAGGCACTGAAGCTTTCTTT. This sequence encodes CASSGTGTEAFF.

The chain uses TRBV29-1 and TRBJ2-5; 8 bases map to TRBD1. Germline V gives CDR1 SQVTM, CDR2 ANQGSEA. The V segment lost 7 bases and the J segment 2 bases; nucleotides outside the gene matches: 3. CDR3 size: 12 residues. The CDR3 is CSGNRGQETQYF. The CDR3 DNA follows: TGCAGCGGCAACAGGGGGCAAGAGACCCAGTACTTC.

The CDR3, as DNA: TGCAGCGTTGGACAGGCCGGGCTTAGGGAGCAGTACTTC. It codes for CSVGQAGLREQYF. This rearrangement joins TRBV29-1 to TRBJ2-7, with D possibly being TRBD1 (6 bases). Trimming cost V 4 bases and J 7 bases, with 17 bases left between them. The CDR3 totals 13 residues. From germline, CDR1 is SQVTM and CDR2 ANQGSEA.

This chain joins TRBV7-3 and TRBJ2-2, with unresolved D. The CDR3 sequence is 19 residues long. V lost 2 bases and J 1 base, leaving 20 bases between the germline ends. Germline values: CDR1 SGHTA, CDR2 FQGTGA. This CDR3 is CASSLGLVWPTLNTGELFF. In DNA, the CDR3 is TGTGCCAGCAGCTTAGGGCTAGTGTGGCCTACCCTGAACACCGGGGAGCTGTTTTTT.

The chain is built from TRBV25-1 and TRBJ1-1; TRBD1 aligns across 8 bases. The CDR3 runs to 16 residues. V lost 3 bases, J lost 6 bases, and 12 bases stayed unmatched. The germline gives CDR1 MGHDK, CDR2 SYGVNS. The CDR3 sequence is CASSEPGGAVTAEAFF. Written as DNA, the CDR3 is TGTGCCAGCAGTGAGCCAGGGGGCGCGGTGACCGCTGAAGCTTTCTTT.

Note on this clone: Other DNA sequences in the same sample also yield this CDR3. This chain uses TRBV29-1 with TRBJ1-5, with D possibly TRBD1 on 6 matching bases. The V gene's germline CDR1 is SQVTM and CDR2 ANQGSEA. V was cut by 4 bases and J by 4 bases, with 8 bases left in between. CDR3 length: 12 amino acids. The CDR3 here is CSVGGPNQPQHF. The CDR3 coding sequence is TGCAGCGTTGGGGGGCCTAATCAGCCCCAGCATTTT.

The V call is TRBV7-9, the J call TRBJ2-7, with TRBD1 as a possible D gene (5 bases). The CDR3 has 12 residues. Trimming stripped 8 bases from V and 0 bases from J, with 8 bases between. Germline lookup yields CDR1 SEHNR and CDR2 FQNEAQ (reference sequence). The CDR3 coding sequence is TGTGCCAGCTCCAGGGCCTCCTACGAGCAGTACTTC. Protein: CASSRASYEQYF.

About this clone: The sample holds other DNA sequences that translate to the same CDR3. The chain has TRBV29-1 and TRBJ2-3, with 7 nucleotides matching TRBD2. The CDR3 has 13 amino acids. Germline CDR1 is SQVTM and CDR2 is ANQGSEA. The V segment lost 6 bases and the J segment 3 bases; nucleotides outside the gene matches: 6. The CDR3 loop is CSVAGRATDTQYF. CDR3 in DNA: TGCAGCGTCGCGGGGAGGGCAACAGATACGCAGTATTTT.

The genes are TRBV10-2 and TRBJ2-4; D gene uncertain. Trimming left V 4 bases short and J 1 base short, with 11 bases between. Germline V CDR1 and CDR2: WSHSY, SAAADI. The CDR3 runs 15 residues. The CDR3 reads CASSAGSRAKNIQYF. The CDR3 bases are TGCGCCAGCAGTGCTGGCTCCCGGGCCAAAAACATTCAGTACTTC.

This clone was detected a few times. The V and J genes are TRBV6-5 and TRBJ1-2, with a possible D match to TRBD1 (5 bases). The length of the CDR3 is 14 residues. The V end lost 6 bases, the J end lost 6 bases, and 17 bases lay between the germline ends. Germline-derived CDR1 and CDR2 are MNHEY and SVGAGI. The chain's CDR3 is CASRPPGPGNGYTF. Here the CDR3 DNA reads TGTGCCAGCAGACCTCCGGGACCGGGCAATGGCTACACCTTC.

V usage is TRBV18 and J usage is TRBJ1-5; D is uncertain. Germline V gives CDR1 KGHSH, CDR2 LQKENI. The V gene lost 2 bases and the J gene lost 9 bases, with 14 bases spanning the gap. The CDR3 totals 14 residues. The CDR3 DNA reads TGTGCCAGCTCACCATTTCGATCAGAACCGCCCCAGCATTTT. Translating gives CASSPFRSEPPQHF.

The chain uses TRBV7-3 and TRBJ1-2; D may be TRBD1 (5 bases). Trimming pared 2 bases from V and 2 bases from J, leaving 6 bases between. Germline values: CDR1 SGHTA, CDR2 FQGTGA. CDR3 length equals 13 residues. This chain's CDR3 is CASSLEGNYGYTF. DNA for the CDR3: TGTGCCAGCAGCTTAGAGGGGAACTATGGCTACACCTTC.